Listed below are T cell receptor beta chains from one sample, sequenced in a study of OX40 agonist ivuxolimab in advanced cancers. Data came from immunoSEQ multiplex PCR; TCRdb stores just in-frame clones and leaves some out. The sample holds approximately 98,000 clones, around 93% seen once. The input for sequencing was CD4+ or CD8+ T cells sorted from blood, taken in a trial of the OX40 agonist ivuxolimab. These receptors were obtained from an adult with an advanced solid tumor such as melanoma, head and neck, liver or kidney cancer. CDR3s include the opening cysteine and the closing phenylalanine or tryptophan. The order of the fields is CDR3 protein, CDR3 DNA, V gene, clone size, J gene, D gene. A D gene is named only where the DNA matches it firmly. Rows give clone size only sometimes, using once, few, many, or a class for an expanded clone.

CAIRTGNFEQFF TGTGCCATCCGGACAGGGAATTTTGAGCAGTTCTTC TRBV27 - TRBJ2-1 TRBD1
CASSQGPTNEKLFF TGCGCCAGCAGCCAGGGACCAACTAATGAAAAACTGTTTTTT TRBV5-1 - TRBJ1-4 -
CASSRDSWNSPLHF TGTGCCAGCAGCAGGGACAGTTGGAATTCACCCCTCCACTTT TRBV6-1 - TRBJ1-6 TRBD1
CASSPRGGATEAFF TGTGCCAGCTCACCACGCGGGGGTGCCACTGAAGCTTTCTTT TRBV18 - TRBJ1-1 -
CASSERGSSPLHF TGTGCCAGCAGTGAGAGGGGAAGTTCACCCCTCCACTTT TRBV2 - TRBJ1-6 -
CASSARDISLVGEKLFF TGTGCCAGTAGTGCCCGAGATATATCCTTAGTTGGTGAAAAACTGTTTTTT TRBV19 - TRBJ1-4 -
CASSLISGSYNEQFF TGCGCCAGCAGCTTGATTAGCGGCTCCTACAATGAGCAGTTCTTC TRBV5-1 - TRBJ2-1 -
CASSSGDRPIYF TGTGCCAGCAGTTCGGGCGACCGGCCCATATATTTT TRBV28 once TRBJ1-3 -
CASSDLAGGHYEQYF TGCGCCAGCAGCGATCTAGCGGGAGGTCACTACGAGCAGTACTTC TRBV5-1 - TRBJ2-7 TRBD2
CASSLPGQGIYEQYF TGCGCCAGCAGCCTTCCGGGACAGGGCATCTACGAGCAGTACTTC TRBV5-1 - TRBJ2-7 TRBD1
CASSLTRGGTEAFF TGCGCCAGCAGCTTAACGCGGGGAGGGACTGAAGCTTTCTTT TRBV5-1 - TRBJ1-1 -
CASSPVEDLYGYTF TGTGCCAGCAGCCCGGTAGAGGACCTCTATGGCTACACCTTC TRBV6-5 few TRBJ1-2 -
CAWSRSPGQGYNSPLHF TGTGCCTGGAGCCGATCACCGGGACAGGGGTATAATTCACCCCTCCACTTT TRBV30 - TRBJ1-6 TRBD1
CASSIGGLNSGNTIYF TGTGCCAGTAGTATAGGGGGACTGAACTCTGGAAACACCATATATTTT TRBV19 - TRBJ1-3 -
CAISEKKQGSYNSPLHF TGTGCCATCAGTGAGAAAAAACAGGGCTCCTATAATTCACCCCTCCACTTT TRBV10-3 - TRBJ1-6 -
CASRKAGAYEQYF TGTGCCAGCAGAAAAGCGGGAGCCTACGAGCAGTACTTC TRBV6-1 - TRBJ2-7 TRBD2
CASSWVQGARTEAFF TGTGCCAGCAGTTGGGTACAGGGGGCGAGGACTGAAGCTTTCTTT TRBV6-5 - TRBJ1-1 TRBD1
CASSATGETQYF TGCGCCAGCAGCGCGACAGGGGAGACCCAGTACTTC TRBV5-1 - TRBJ2-5 TRBD1
CAIRPQTAETQYF TGTGCCATAAGACCCCAAACGGCAGAGACCCAGTACTTC TRBV10-3 - TRBJ2-5 -
CASSPGLAENNEQFF TGTGCCAGCAGCCCGGGACTAGCGGAAAACAATGAGCAGTTCTTC TRBV7-3 - TRBJ2-1 TRBD2
CASSLAGGRADTQYF TGTGCCAGCAGCCTAGCGGGGGGGCGAGCAGATACGCAGTATTTT TRBV7-2 - TRBJ2-3 TRBD2
CASSEVGREQFF TGTGCCAGCAGTGAAGTGGGACGGGAGCAGTTCTTC TRBV6-1 - TRBJ2-1 -
CASSLGGTGGETQYF TGTGCCAGCAGCTTAGGGGGGACAGGTGGGGAGACCCAGTACTTC TRBV11-3 once TRBJ2-5 TRBD1
CASSIDQGGGREAFF TGTGCCAGCAGCATAGACCAGGGAGGCGGCCGGGAAGCTTTCTTT TRBV5-4 - TRBJ1-1 -
CASGPSGRSYEQYF TGTGCCAGCGGACCTAGCGGGCGCTCCTACGAGCAGTACTTC TRBV5-6 few TRBJ2-7 TRBD2
CASSLGSSYNEQFF TGCGCCAGCAGCTTGGGGAGCTCCTACAATGAGCAGTTCTTC TRBV5-1 - TRBJ2-1 -
CASSSYQIKAGGEQFF TGTGCCAGCAGCTCCTATCAGATCAAAGCGGGGGGTGAGCAGTTCTTC TRBV7-6 - TRBJ2-1 TRBD2
CARLDRVGEQFF TGTGCCAGGTTGGACAGGGTCGGTGAGCAGTTCTTC TRBV25-1 few TRBJ2-1 TRBD1
CASSLGRGASEKLFF TGTGCCAGCAGCTTGGGGCGGGGGGCGAGCGAAAAACTGTTTTTT TRBV5-6 - TRBJ1-4 -
CASSLSRVTTGELFF TGTGCCAGCAGCTTATCGAGGGTAACCACCGGGGAGCTGTTTTTT TRBV7-8 - TRBJ2-2 -
CASSPTGAGGSTDTQYF TGTGCCAGCAGCCCCACTGGGGCGGGAGGGAGCACAGATACGCAGTATTTT TRBV4-2 - TRBJ2-3 TRBD2
CASSVVAGGFQETQYF TGTGCCAGCAGTGTGGTGGCAGGTGGATTTCAAGAGACCCAGTACTTC TRBV25-1 - TRBJ2-5 -
CACQPGQGITNEKLFF TGTGCCTGCCAACCGGGACAGGGAATAACTAATGAAAAACTGTTTTTT TRBV30 - TRBJ1-4 TRBD1
CASSRAGMNSPLHF TGTGCCAGCTCCAGGGCAGGGATGAATTCACCCCTCCACTTT TRBV6-5 few TRBJ1-6 -
CASSLGAQLYGYTF TGCGCCAGCAGCTTGGGGGCACAACTTTATGGCTACACCTTC TRBV5-1 - TRBJ1-2 -
CSAKMNTEAFF TGCAGTGCTAAAATGAACACTGAAGCTTTCTTT TRBV20-1 few TRBJ1-1 -
CASSYSTPTVNNEQFF TGTGCCAGCAGTTACTCGACCCCGACAGTTAACAATGAGCAGTTCTTC TRBV6-6 once TRBJ2-1 -
CAGKRTASYEQYF TGTGCCGGCAAGAGGACTGCCTCCTACGAGCAGTACTTC TRBV2 - TRBJ2-7 -
CASTPRTGGRGYTF TGTGCCAGCACCCCCCGGACAGGGGGTCGAGGCTACACCTTC TRBV25-1 once TRBJ1-2 TRBD1
CASRADRGVYGYTF TGTGCCAGCAGAGCGGACAGGGGGGTCTATGGCTACACCTTC TRBV27 - TRBJ1-2 TRBD1
CASSGGYQETQYF TGTGCCAGCAGTGGGGGTTACCAAGAGACCCAGTACTTC TRBV2 - TRBJ2-5 -
CASSLLYEQYF TGTGCCAGCAGCTTACTCTACGAGCAGTACTTC TRBV7-2 - TRBJ2-7 -
CASRAGTTGNTIYF TGTGCCAGCAGAGCCGGGACAACTGGAAACACCATATATTTT TRBV6-5 once TRBJ1-3 -
CASSYSKAGSYEQYF TGTGCCAGCAGTTACTCGAAAGCGGGAAGCTACGAGCAGTACTTC TRBV6-5 few TRBJ2-7 TRBD2
CASSVGTANYGYTF TGTGCCAGCAGCGTCGGGACAGCTAACTATGGCTACACCTTC TRBV5-4 once TRBJ1-2 TRBD1
CASRPRAFRGETQYF TGTGCCAGCAGACCGCGGGCCTTTCGGGGCGAGACCCAGTACTTC TRBV5-6 - TRBJ2-5 -
CATSESGGAIEETQYF TGTGCCACCAGCGAGAGCGGGGGAGCTATCGAAGAGACCCAGTACTTC TRBV15 - TRBJ2-5 TRBD2
CASSLYTGLDEQYF TGTGCCAGCAGCTTATATACAGGGCTGGACGAGCAGTACTTC TRBV11-3 - TRBJ2-7 -
CSARDSLKQFF TGCAGTGCTAGAGATTCCCTTAAGCAGTTCTTC TRBV20-1 - TRBJ2-1 -
CASSVQGQMNTEAFF TGTGCCAGCAGCGTTCAGGGACAGATGAACACTGAAGCTTTCTTT TRBV9 - TRBJ1-1 TRBD1
CASTKSDTGELFF TGTGCCAGTACTAAGTCGGACACCGGGGAGCTGTTTTTT TRBV6-6 - TRBJ2-2 -
CASSPKQTSGTQETQYF TGTGCCAGCTCACCAAAACAGACTAGCGGGACCCAAGAGACCCAGTACTTC TRBV18 - TRBJ2-5 TRBD2
CASSRGRGGLGEQFF TGTGCCAGCAGTCGAGGGCGGGGGGGCCTCGGTGAGCAGTTCTTC TRBV7-2 - TRBJ2-1 TRBD2
CASSVDGLMETQYF TGTGCCAGCAGCGTAGACGGACTGATGGAGACCCAGTACTTC TRBV9 - TRBJ2-5 -